This T cell receptor beta chain was profiled in a study of glioma-infiltrating T cells after dendritic cell vaccination. Study overall: The vaccine used monocyte-derived dendritic cells pulsed overnight with autologous tumor lysate. Study conclusions and caveats: Estimated pretreatment TIL content predicted outcome after dendritic cell vaccination. No direct clonality-survival link was found; a diverse polyclonal response may matter.

Libraries were prepared by immunoSEQ multiplex PCR; TCRdb keeps only in-frame clonotypes and omits some of them. Altogether about 65,000 clones are present, about nine tenths being singletons, with the ten largest covering around a tenth. Time point here: after dendritic cell vaccination, including at tumor progression/relapse. Fresh-frozen tumor tissue and more than two years of survival data were available for all. Remarks on this clone: Antigen unknown.

V was pared by 4 bases and J by 7 bases, with 14 bases between. CDR1 is LGHNA and CDR2 is YSLEER in the germline V gene. The CDR3 consists of 13 residues. The V and J genes are TRBV4-3 and TRBJ2-7; perhaps TRBD1 as D (5 bases). The source is a human donor with glioblastoma. Material: blood, obtained after dendritic cell vaccination. The CDR3 is CASSRAQTEEQYF. The CDR3 nucleotides are TGCGCCAGCAGCCGGGCTCAGACAGAAGAGCAGTACTTC.